The T cell receptor (beta chain) described here comes from a study of blood T cell repertoires in COVID-19. On the study more broadly: Material from acute and convalescent COVID-19 was sourced from the United States, Italy and Spain. From T cells, B-cell-depleted T cells, or PBMCs came the material, which was cDNA or gDNA.

Germline lookup yields CDR1 SGHAT and CDR2 FQNNGV. This CDR3 has 15 amino acids. Trimming removed 0 bases at V and 4 bases at J, with 13 bases between. In the original analysis: Quantification of nucleated cells was approximated via reference gene primer amplification. Assay used: immunoSEQ multiplex PCR; TCRdb lists only in-frame clones, some missing. V and J calls and clone size are as listed in that table; D and trimming were resolved from the DNA. The sample has 100,000 or so clones, less than 80% seen once; the top ten hold around an eighth. The TCR originated in a woman aged 80 or over with acute or convalescent COVID-19. Sequencing was performed on peripheral blood. The chain employs TRBV11-2 and TRBJ2-7; D remains ambiguous. The CDR3 loop reads CASSLDGQSLYEQYF. CDR3 bases: TGTGCCAGCAGCTTAGATGGGCAGAGCCTTTACGAGCAGTACTTC. Together with reference TRBV11-2 and TRBJ2-7, the CDR3 gives the full variable domain: EAGVAQSPRYKIIEKRQSVAFWCNPISGHATLYWYQQILGQGPKLLIQFQNNGVVDDSQLPKDRFSAERLKGVDSTLKIQPAKLEDSAVYLCASSLDGQSLYEQYFGPGTRLTVT.